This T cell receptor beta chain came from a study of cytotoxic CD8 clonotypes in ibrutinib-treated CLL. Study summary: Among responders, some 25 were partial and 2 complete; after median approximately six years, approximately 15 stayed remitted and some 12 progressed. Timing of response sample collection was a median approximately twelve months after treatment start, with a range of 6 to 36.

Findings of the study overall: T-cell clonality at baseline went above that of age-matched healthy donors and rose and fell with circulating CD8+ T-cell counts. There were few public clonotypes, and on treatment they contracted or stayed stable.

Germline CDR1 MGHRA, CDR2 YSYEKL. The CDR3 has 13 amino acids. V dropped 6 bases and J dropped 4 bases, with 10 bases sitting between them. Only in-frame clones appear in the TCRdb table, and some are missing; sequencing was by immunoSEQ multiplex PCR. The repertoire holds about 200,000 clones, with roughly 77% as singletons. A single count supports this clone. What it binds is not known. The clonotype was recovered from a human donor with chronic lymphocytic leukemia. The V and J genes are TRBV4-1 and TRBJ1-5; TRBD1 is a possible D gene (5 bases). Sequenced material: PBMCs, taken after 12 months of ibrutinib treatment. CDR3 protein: CASRLDRNQPQHF. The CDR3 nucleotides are TGCGCCAGCAGACTAGACAGAAATCAGCCCCAGCATTTT.